This is a list of T cell receptor beta chains from one sample in a study of blood T cell repertoires in COVID-19. Some clones are missing from TCRdb's copy, which holds only in-frame ones; the method was immunoSEQ multiplex PCR. The table shows some 160,000 clones, with about 88% occurring only once. The sequenced sample was peripheral blood. These receptors were obtained from a woman over 75 with COVID-19, enrolled during active disease. Each CDR3 is given with its conserved first and last residue. The D gene is left open where the match is weak. Clone size appears in some rows only: once, few, many, or a class for an expanded clone.

v_gene	len	abundance	j_gene	d_gene	CDR3nt	CDR3aa
TRBV7-2	12	-	TRBJ2-7	-	TGTGCCAGCAGCTTATATTCCGGCGAGCAGTACTTC	CASSLYSGEQYF
TRBV2	13	-	TRBJ1-6	TRBD1	TGTGCCAGCAGGGCGGACAGGGGCTCACCCCTCCACTTT	CASRADRGSPLHF
TRBV28	14	-	TRBJ1-2	-	TGTGCCAGCAGTCCCCGCGGGGCGCGGGATGGCTACACCTTC	CASSPRGARDGYTF
TRBV6-5	14	-	TRBJ1-1	-	TGTGCCAGCAGTTACGGGGGACTGCGGACTGAAGCTTTCTTT	CASSYGGLRTEAFF
TRBV29-1	15	-	TRBJ2-7	TRBD2	TGCAGCGTTGTTAGCGGGAGCTCCATAACCTACGAGCAGTACTTC	CSVVSGSSITYEQYF
TRBV28	15	-	TRBJ2-7	-	TGTGCGAGTGCTTTTCGGGTTAGCGAGTCCTACGAGCAGTACTTC	CASAFRVSESYEQYF
TRBV19	17	-	TRBJ2-6	TRBD1	TGTGCCAGTAGTATGGCAGGACAGGGTTCTGGGGCCAACGTCCTGACTTTC	CASSMAGQGSGANVLTF
TRBV5-4	18	-	TRBJ2-4	TRBD2	TGTGCCAGCAGCTTGGCGGGACTAGGGGGAACGGCCAAAAACATTCAGTACTTC	CASSLAGLGGTAKNIQYF
TRBV5-1	16	-	TRBJ2-2	TRBD1	TGCGCCAGCAGCAAGGGACAGGGAGGGAGTACCGGGGAGCTGTTTTTT	CASSKGQGGSTGELFF
TRBV13	17	-	TRBJ2-5	TRBD1	TGTGCCAGCAGCGGTAGTGGGTGGGTAGGGGGCAACGAGACCCAGTACTTC	CASSGSGWVGGNETQYF
TRBV4-2	12	-	TRBJ2-2	-	TGTGCCAGCAGCCAACCGACCGGGGAGCTGTTTTTT	CASSQPTGELFF
TRBV11-2	13	few	TRBJ2-1	-	TGTGCCAGCAGCTTAGATATGCGGGATGAGCAGTTCTTC	CASSLDMRDEQFF
TRBV28	15	-	TRBJ1-6	TRBD1	TGTGCCAGCAGCCGGGACAGGGTATTGGGGTCACCCCTCCACTTT	CASSRDRVLGSPLHF
TRBV5-1	15	-	TRBJ2-5	TRBD2	TGCGCCAGCAGCACCGGTAGCGGGGCCCAAGAGACCCAGTACTTC	CASSTGSGAQETQYF
TRBV27	21	-	TRBJ2-2	TRBD1	TGTGCCAGCAGTTTAGGAGTTGGACAGGGGGCTACCCAAAGGAACACCGGGGAGCTGTTTTTT	CASSLGVGQGATQRNTGELFF
TRBV19	15	-	TRBJ2-3	TRBD2	TGTGCCAGTAGTACTCAAGCGGGATTGGCAGATACGCAGTATTTT	CASSTQAGLADTQYF
TRBV6-4	15	few	TRBJ2-2	TRBD2	TGTGCCAGCAGTCCGGGACTAGCGGGTTCCGGGGAGCTGTTTTTT	CASSPGLAGSGELFF
TRBV5-1	15	-	TRBJ1-4	TRBD1	TGCGCCAGCAGTCCCCTAGGGGGCCCCGGTGAAAAACTGTTTTTT	CASSPLGGPGEKLFF
TRBV3-1/TRBV3-2	16	-	TRBJ2-7	TRBD2	TGTGCCAGCAGCCAAGTATTCGCCAGCGGGACGAATGAGCAGTACTTC	CASSQVFASGTNEQYF
TRBV7-8	16	-	TRBJ2-3	TRBD2	TGTGCCAGCAGCTCCATGCTAGCGGGAGGCCCCCAAACGCAGTATTTT	CASSSMLAGGPQTQYF
TRBV7-2	14	-	TRBJ1-1	TRBD1	TGTGCCAGCAGCTTAAACAGGGGGAACACTGAAGCTTTCTTT	CASSLNRGNTEAFF
TRBV5-8	17	-	TRBJ1-6	-	TGTGCCAGCAGCTTGGAGGGCCTCGGGGGGACTTATTCACCCCTCCACTTT	CASSLEGLGGTYSPLHF
TRBV12-2	17	-	TRBJ2-7	-	TGTGCAAGTCGCACCGGGACTAGCGGGAGGAGAGATTCCGAGCAGTACTTC	CASRTGTSGRRDSEQYF
TRBV13	15	once	TRBJ2-7	TRBD2	TGTGCCAGCAGCTTAGGCCGGGGAGGGACCTACGAGCAGTACTTC	CASSLGRGGTYEQYF
TRBV7-9	14	few	TRBJ2-1	TRBD2	TGTGCCAGCAGAGGCGGGAGGGCCGGGGGTGAGCAGTTCTTC	CASRGGRAGGEQFF
TRBV18	14	-	TRBJ1-1	TRBD1	TGTGCCAGCTCATCTCGACAGGGTTTGGCTGAAGCTTTCTTT	CASSSRQGLAEAFF
TRBV20-1	12	-	TRBJ2-5	-	TGCAGTGCTAGTAGCAGCGCAGAGACCCAGTACTTC	CSASSSAETQYF
TRBV28	17	-	TRBJ1-5	TRBD1	TGTGCCAGCGGGACGGCGGGGACAGGGCTAAGCAATCAGCCCCAGCATTTT	CASGTAGTGLSNQPQHF
TRBV5-1	16	-	TRBJ1-5	TRBD1	TGCGCCAGCAGCCCGGCAGGGGGCATCGGCAATCAGCCCCAGCATTTT	CASSPAGGIGNQPQHF
TRBV3-1/TRBV3-2	13	-	TRBJ1-2	-	TGTGCCAGCAGCCGACTTTCCTTCTTCGGCTACACCTTC	CASSRLSFFGYTF
TRBV7-3	14	few	TRBJ2-1	TRBD2	TGTGCCAGCAGCCCAGCGGGAGGACCCGGTGAGCAGTTCTTC	CASSPAGGPGEQFF
TRBV28	15	-	TRBJ2-7	-	TGTGCCAGCAGTTTGGGCGGGATCCTCTCCTACGAGCAGTACTTC	CASSLGGILSYEQYF
TRBV6-6	13	-	TRBJ1-1	-	TGTGCCACCGCGCGTCCAGGTAACACTGAAGCTTTCTTT	CATARPGNTEAFF
TRBV19	13	few	TRBJ2-7	-	TGTGCCAGTAGTGTCCAGACAGTGACCGAGCAGTACTTC	CASSVQTVTEQYF
TRBV7-2	15	-	TRBJ1-5	TRBD1	TGTGCCAGCAGCTTTGGGGACAGGGACAATCAGCCCCAGCATTTT	CASSFGDRDNQPQHF
TRBV2	16	once	TRBJ1-4	TRBD1	TGTGCCAGCAGTGTCTGGACAGGCACCTTAGGTGAAAAACTGTTTTTT	CASSVWTGTLGEKLFF
TRBV11-2	14	-	TRBJ1-2	-	TGTGCCAGCAGCGGGTCGGGAGTTCCCTATGGCTACACCTTC	CASSGSGVPYGYTF
TRBV3-1/TRBV3-2	15	-	TRBJ2-3	TRBD2	TGTGCCAGCAGCTTCCAGGCGGGGGGGATAGATACGCAGTATTTT	CASSFQAGGIDTQYF
TRBV7-2	15	-	TRBJ2-4	TRBD1	TGTGCCAGCAGCCCCAGGACAGGAAAGGAAAACATTCAGTACTTC	CASSPRTGKENIQYF
TRBV5-1	15	-	TRBJ2-2	-	TGCGCCAGCAGCTGGGGCCATGGGGACACCGGGGAGCTGTTTTTT	CASSWGHGDTGELFF
TRBV15	14	-	TRBJ1-1	-	TGTGCCACCAGCAGCCAGGGGATGGGCACTGAAGCTTTCTTT	CATSSQGMGTEAFF
TRBV9	15	-	TRBJ2-1	-	TGTGCCAGCAGCGTACAGGGGGGCAATAGGGATGAGCAGTTCTTC	CASSVQGGNRDEQFF
TRBV4-2	14	-	TRBJ1-5	-	TGTGCCAGCAGCCGGTGGCAGGGAAATGCGCCCCAGCATTTT	CASSRWQGNAPQHF
TRBV7-6	16	-	TRBJ2-2	TRBD1	TGTGCCAGCAGCCAGGCCGGGACAGGGTATCCCGGGGAGCTGTTTTTT	CASSQAGTGYPGELFF
TRBV7-2	13	-	TRBJ2-2	-	TGTGCCAGCAGCCGGGACTACACCGGGGAGCTGTTTTTT	CASSRDYTGELFF
TRBV28	15	-	TRBJ1-5	-	TGTGCCAGCAGTTTATCAGGGAATAGCAATCAGCCCCAGCATTTT	CASSLSGNSNQPQHF
TRBV18	13	-	TRBJ2-5	-	TGTGCCAGCTCACCCGACTGGAAAGAGACCCAGTACTTC	CASSPDWKETQYF
TRBV2	14	-	TRBJ1-5	-	TGTGCCAGCACCCGGGGGGACACCGGACAGCCCCAGCATTTT	CASTRGDTGQPQHF
TRBV7-2	13	-	TRBJ1-5	-	TGTGCCAGCAGCTTTGACAGGATTCAGCCCCAGCATTTT	CASSFDRIQPQHF
TRBV5-3	15	-	TRBJ1-1	-	TGTGCCAGAAGCTTGTCCCAAACAGAGAACACTGAAGCTTTCTTT	CARSLSQTENTEAFF
TRBV24-1	11	-	TRBJ1-2	TRBD1	TGTGCCCCACAGGGGGCCGGTGGCTACACCTTC	CAPQGAGGYTF
TRBV4-2	16	-	TRBJ1-5	TRBD1	TGTGCCAGCAGCCAAGAAACAGGGGATCGCAATCAGCCCCAGCATTTT	CASSQETGDRNQPQHF
TRBV29-1	14	-	TRBJ2-3	-	TGCAGCGTTGTACTACCCTCTAGCACAGATACGCAGTATTTT	CSVVLPSSTDTQYF